A selection of T cell receptor beta chains follows, all from one sample in a study of cytomegalovirus exposure and HLA in healthy donors. Some clones are missing from TCRdb's copy, which holds only in-frame ones; the method was immunoSEQ multiplex PCR. This sample has roughly 140,000 clones, with 90% to 95% found just once. The specimen sequenced was PBMCs. The receptor source for this set is a man aged 18 to 29 in good health and CMV-seronegative. Both conserved end residues are part of each CDR3. The D gene is left open where the match is weak. Only some rows state a clone size, as once, few, many or a class for expanded clones.

d_gene: .
j_gene: TRBJ2-5
v_gene: TRBV7-2
abundance: .
CDR3nt: TGTGCCAGCAGCTTCCAGACTAGTCGAGGAGAGACCCAGTACTTC
CDR3aa: CASSFQTSRGETQYF

d_gene: .
j_gene: TRBJ1-1
v_gene: TRBV14
abundance: .
CDR3nt: TGTGCCAGCAGCCAAGGACGGCAGGGAATTGAAGCTTTCTTT
CDR3aa: CASSQGRQGIEAFF

d_gene: TRBD1
j_gene: TRBJ1-5
v_gene: TRBV18
abundance: .
CDR3nt: TGTGCCAGCTCACTTGACAGGGAGATGAAGCCCCAGCATTTT
CDR3aa: CASSLDREMKPQHF

d_gene: .
j_gene: TRBJ2-7
v_gene: TRBV5-6
abundance: .
CDR3nt: TGTGCCAGCAGCTTGTCGCCTAGCGAGCAGTACTTC
CDR3aa: CASSLSPSEQYF

d_gene: TRBD2
j_gene: TRBJ2-3
v_gene: TRBV11-2
abundance: .
CDR3nt: TGTGCCAGCAGCTTAGCAGCGACTAGCGGATACACAGATACGCAGTATTTT
CDR3aa: CASSLAATSGYTDTQYF

d_gene: TRBD2
j_gene: TRBJ2-1
v_gene: TRBV7-6
abundance: .
CDR3nt: TGTGCCAGCAGCCAGCCTCAGACTAGCGGGGGGGCTTGGGAGCAGTTCTTC
CDR3aa: CASSQPQTSGGAWEQFF

d_gene: .
j_gene: TRBJ2-2
v_gene: TRBV11-3
abundance: .
CDR3nt: TGTGCCAGCAGCTTAGGTATAATGCTGTTTTTT
CDR3aa: CASSLGIMLFF

d_gene: .
j_gene: TRBJ1-1
v_gene: TRBV30
abundance: .
CDR3nt: TGTGCCTGGATACAGGGTGGAGGTACTGAAGCTTTCTTT
CDR3aa: CAWIQGGGTEAFF

d_gene: TRBD2
j_gene: TRBJ2-5
v_gene: TRBV6-1
abundance: .
CDR3nt: TGTGCCAGCAGTGAACAGCGGGGAGTACTCCAAGAGACCCAGTACTTC
CDR3aa: CASSEQRGVLQETQYF

d_gene: .
j_gene: TRBJ1-5
v_gene: TRBV11-2
abundance: .
CDR3nt: TGTGCCAGCAGCCGCGGCAATCAGCCCCAGCATTTT
CDR3aa: CASSRGNQPQHF

d_gene: .
j_gene: TRBJ2-2
v_gene: TRBV6-1
abundance: medium-sized
CDR3nt: TGTGCCAGCAGTGCGACAGAGACCGGGGAGCTGTTTTTT
CDR3aa: CASSATETGELFF

d_gene: .
j_gene: TRBJ2-6
v_gene: TRBV19
abundance: .
CDR3nt: TGTGCCAGTAGTCCCCACGGGGGAACTGGGGCCAACGTCCTGACTTTC
CDR3aa: CASSPHGGTGANVLTF

d_gene: .
j_gene: TRBJ2-7
v_gene: TRBV6-1
abundance: few
CDR3nt: TGTGCCAGCAGCCGGTCAGGTGCCGAGCAGTACTTC
CDR3aa: CASSRSGAEQYF

d_gene: .
j_gene: TRBJ2-2
v_gene: TRBV9
abundance: .
CDR3nt: TGTGCCAGCAGCGTAGACAGGGTAGGCTTTGCTAACACCGGGGAGCTGTTTTTT
CDR3aa: CASSVDRVGFANTGELFF

d_gene: .
j_gene: TRBJ2-3
v_gene: TRBV7-7
abundance: .
CDR3nt: TGTGCCAGCAGCCACGCGGATACGCAGTATTTT
CDR3aa: CASSHADTQYF

d_gene: .
j_gene: TRBJ1-5
v_gene: TRBV12-5
abundance: .
CDR3nt: TGTGCTAGTGGTTTGTTGGCAGGGAAGATTGGTCAGCCCCAGCATTTT
CDR3aa: CASGLLAGKIGQPQHF

d_gene: .
j_gene: TRBJ1-6
v_gene: TRBV6-1
abundance: .
CDR3nt: TGTGCCAGCAGGGGAATCAGGGAGGGCAATTCACCCCTCCACTTT
CDR3aa: CASRGIREGNSPLHF

d_gene: TRBD1
j_gene: TRBJ2-1
v_gene: TRBV29-1
abundance: .
CDR3nt: TGCAGCGTTCGTGACAGGGGGCACTACAATGAGCAGTTCTTC
CDR3aa: CSVRDRGHYNEQFF

d_gene: TRBD2
j_gene: TRBJ2-2
v_gene: TRBV10-2
abundance: .
CDR3nt: TGCGCCACCCCAAATGAGAGACTAGCGGGATCCGGGGAGCTGTTTTTT
CDR3aa: CATPNERLAGSGELFF

d_gene: TRBD1
j_gene: TRBJ1-2
v_gene: TRBV18
abundance: .
CDR3nt: TGTGCCAGCTCACCGGGACAGACTTTTAACTATGGCTACACCTTC
CDR3aa: CASSPGQTFNYGYTF

d_gene: .
j_gene: TRBJ2-5
v_gene: TRBV7-7
abundance: .
CDR3nt: TGTGCCAGCAGCACCACGAACGGACTCCGAGAGACCCAGTACTTC
CDR3aa: CASSTTNGLRETQYF

d_gene: TRBD1
j_gene: TRBJ1-4
v_gene: TRBV10-3
abundance: .
CDR3nt: TGTGCCATCAGTGAGTCGACAGGGTCTAATGAAAAACTGTTTTTT
CDR3aa: CAISESTGSNEKLFF

d_gene: .
j_gene: TRBJ1-1
v_gene: TRBV6-5
abundance: .
CDR3nt: TGTGCCAGCAGTTACTCGAGGGAAGGTAAAGCTTTCTTT
CDR3aa: CASSYSREGKAFF

d_gene: .
j_gene: TRBJ2-5
v_gene: TRBV12-5
abundance: .
CDR3nt: TGTGCTAGTGGCCCCGGACAGATCCAAGAGACCCAGTACTTC
CDR3aa: CASGPGQIQETQYF

d_gene: TRBD1
j_gene: TRBJ2-1
v_gene: TRBV9
abundance: .
CDR3nt: TGTGCCAGCAGCCAGGGGGACGGAAGGAATGAGCAGTTCTTC
CDR3aa: CASSQGDGRNEQFF

d_gene: TRBD1
j_gene: TRBJ1-4
v_gene: TRBV27
abundance: once
CDR3nt: TGTGCCAGCAGTTGGGGACAGGGGGGTGAAAAACTGTTTTTT
CDR3aa: CASSWGQGGEKLFF

d_gene: TRBD1
j_gene: TRBJ2-7
v_gene: TRBV18
abundance: .
CDR3nt: TGTGCCAGCTCACCACGGGACAGATCCTCCTACGAGCAGTACTTC
CDR3aa: CASSPRDRSSYEQYF

d_gene: .
j_gene: TRBJ2-1
v_gene: TRBV7-9
abundance: .
CDR3nt: TGTGCCAGCAGCACAAACAATGAGCAGTTCTTC
CDR3aa: CASSTNNEQFF

d_gene: .
j_gene: TRBJ2-3
v_gene: TRBV19
abundance: .
CDR3nt: TGTGCCAGTCGACACAGCACAGATACGCAGTATTTT
CDR3aa: CASRHSTDTQYF

d_gene: .
j_gene: TRBJ2-3
v_gene: TRBV18
abundance: .
CDR3nt: TGTGCCAGCTCACCCCTAGCTGCAGATACGCAGTATTTT
CDR3aa: CASSPLAADTQYF

d_gene: TRBD1
j_gene: TRBJ2-3
v_gene: TRBV11-3
abundance: .
CDR3nt: TGTGCCAGCAGCCTAGGACAGGGGCAACGTAGGGCAGATACGCAGTATTTT
CDR3aa: CASSLGQGQRRADTQYF

d_gene: TRBD1
j_gene: TRBJ2-1
v_gene: TRBV11-3
abundance: .
CDR3nt: TGTGCCAGCAGCCCACAGGGGATCAATGAGCAGTTCTTC
CDR3aa: CASSPQGINEQFF

d_gene: TRBD1
j_gene: TRBJ1-5
v_gene: TRBV10-3
abundance: .
CDR3nt: TGTGCCATCAGTGAGGCGACAGGGAATCAGCCCCAGCATTTT
CDR3aa: CAISEATGNQPQHF

d_gene: TRBD1
j_gene: TRBJ2-2
v_gene: TRBV5-4
abundance: once
CDR3nt: TGTGCCAGCTTCGGGACAGGGGACGGGGAGCTGTTTTTT
CDR3aa: CASFGTGDGELFF

d_gene: .
j_gene: TRBJ2-6
v_gene: TRBV9
abundance: .
CDR3nt: TGTGCCAGCAGCGCAGCATGGGGGGACCCGGGAGCTGGGGCCAACGTCCTGACTTTC
CDR3aa: CASSAAWGDPGAGANVLTF

d_gene: .
j_gene: TRBJ1-1
v_gene: TRBV27
abundance: .
CDR3nt: TGTGCCAGCAGTTTATCGTGGGGAGCGGAAGCTTTCTTT
CDR3aa: CASSLSWGAEAFF

d_gene: TRBD2
j_gene: TRBJ2-5
v_gene: TRBV6-6
abundance: .
CDR3nt: TGTGCCAGCAGTTACCGCAGACTAGCGGGAGGAGAGACCCAGTACTTC
CDR3aa: CASSYRRLAGGETQYF

d_gene: TRBD1
j_gene: TRBJ1-2
v_gene: TRBV6-6
abundance: .
CDR3nt: TGTGCCAGCAGTTACGTACAGGGGGATGGCTACACCTTC
CDR3aa: CASSYVQGDGYTF

d_gene: TRBD2
j_gene: TRBJ2-3
v_gene: TRBV5-1
abundance: .
CDR3nt: TGCGCCAGCAGCGAGGGACTAGCGAGCACAGATACGCAGTATTTT
CDR3aa: CASSEGLASTDTQYF

d_gene: TRBD1
j_gene: TRBJ2-1
v_gene: TRBV30
abundance: once
CDR3nt: TGTGCCTGGACTGGAGTGACAGGGGGCGACTACAATGAGCAGTTCTTC
CDR3aa: CAWTGVTGGDYNEQFF

d_gene: .
j_gene: TRBJ1-1
v_gene: TRBV7-9
abundance: .
CDR3nt: TGTGCCAGCAGCTTAGCTGTAATGAACACTGAAGCTTTCTTT
CDR3aa: CASSLAVMNTEAFF

d_gene: TRBD1
j_gene: TRBJ2-2
v_gene: TRBV5-6
abundance: .
CDR3nt: TGTGCCAGCAGCACGGGACAGCGACAAGGCGGGGAGCTGTTTTTT
CDR3aa: CASSTGQRQGGELFF

d_gene: .
j_gene: TRBJ2-3
v_gene: TRBV4-1
abundance: .
CDR3nt: TGCGCCAGCAGCCAAGAGGCGGCAGGGATGAAGACAGATACGCAGTATTTT
CDR3aa: CASSQEAAGMKTDTQYF

d_gene: TRBD1
j_gene: TRBJ1-3
v_gene: TRBV27
abundance: .
CDR3nt: TGTGCCAGCAGTCCAGGACAGGGGCGCTCTGGAAACACCATATATTTT
CDR3aa: CASSPGQGRSGNTIYF

d_gene: .
j_gene: TRBJ1-4
v_gene: TRBV9
abundance: .
CDR3nt: TGTGCCAGCAGCGCCTCCCACGGTTCTAATGAAAAACTGTTTTTT
CDR3aa: CASSASHGSNEKLFF

d_gene: TRBD2
j_gene: TRBJ2-3
v_gene: TRBV6-1
abundance: .
CDR3nt: TGTGCCAGCAGTGAAGTCTATTTGGCTAGCGGGGGGAGAGATACGCAGTATTTT
CDR3aa: CASSEVYLASGGRDTQYF

d_gene: TRBD2
j_gene: TRBJ2-5
v_gene: TRBV5-1
abundance: .
CDR3nt: TGCGCCAGCAGCCGGCTAGCGGGAGATTTAGAGACCCAGTACTTC
CDR3aa: CASSRLAGDLETQYF

d_gene: .
j_gene: TRBJ1-2
v_gene: TRBV6-6
abundance: .
CDR3nt: TGTGCCAGCACCCTGACAGCGAGCCCCTATGGCTACACCTTC
CDR3aa: CASTLTASPYGYTF

d_gene: TRBD1
j_gene: TRBJ1-1
v_gene: TRBV5-1
abundance: .
CDR3nt: TGCGCCAGCAGCTTGGCGCAGGGGGTGGTGACTGAAGCTTTCTTT
CDR3aa: CASSLAQGVVTEAFF

d_gene: TRBD1
j_gene: TRBJ2-7
v_gene: TRBV19
abundance: .
CDR3nt: TGTGCCAGTAGTACGGACAGGGGCGGCTACGAGCAGTACTTC
CDR3aa: CASSTDRGGYEQYF

d_gene: .
j_gene: TRBJ1-1
v_gene: TRBV6-1
abundance: .
CDR3nt: TGTGCCAGCAGCCGACAGGACAAGGGCACTGAAGCTTTCTTT
CDR3aa: CASSRQDKGTEAFF